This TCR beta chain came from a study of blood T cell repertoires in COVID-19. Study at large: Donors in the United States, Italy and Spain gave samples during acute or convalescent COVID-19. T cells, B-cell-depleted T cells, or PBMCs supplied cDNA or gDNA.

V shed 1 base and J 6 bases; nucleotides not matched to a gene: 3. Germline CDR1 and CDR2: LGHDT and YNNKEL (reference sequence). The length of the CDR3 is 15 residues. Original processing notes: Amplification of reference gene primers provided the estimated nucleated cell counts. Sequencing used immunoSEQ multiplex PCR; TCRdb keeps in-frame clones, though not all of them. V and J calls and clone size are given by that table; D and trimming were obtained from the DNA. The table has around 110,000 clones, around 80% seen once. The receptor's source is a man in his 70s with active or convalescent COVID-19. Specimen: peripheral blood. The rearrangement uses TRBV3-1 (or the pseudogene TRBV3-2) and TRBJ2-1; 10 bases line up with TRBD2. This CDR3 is CASSQASGSGNEQFF. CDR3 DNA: TGTGCCAGCAGCCAAGCTAGCGGGAGTGGCAATGAGCAGTTCTTC.